This T cell receptor beta chain comes out of a study of blood T cell repertoires in COVID-19. Repertoires were generated with immunoSEQ multiplex PCR, while TCRdb's copy carries only in-frame clones and drops some. The data contain around 100,000 clones, more than 70% of them singletons. This CDR3 region has 13 residues. Trimming removed 10 bases at V and 0 bases at J, with 12 bases between. Germline loops: CDR1 SGHTA, CDR2 FQGNSA. This chain uses TRBV7-2 with TRBJ1-1; D is uncertain. Sequenced material: peripheral blood. This clonotype was obtained from a human donor in a cohort sampled during active COVID-19. CDR3 DNA sequence: TGTGCCAACAGTAGGGAGGTGAACACTGAAGCTTTCTTT. Its translation is CANSREVNTEAFF.